A single sample gave rise to the 20 T cell receptor beta chains below, sequenced in a study of T cell responses to AZD1222 COVID-19 vaccine. The assay was immunoSEQ multiplex PCR, and TCRdb's table has in-frame clones only and misses some. The top ten hold over 0.85% of the sample, which has about 190,000 clones, just over 90% seen once. The specimen was peripheral blood, collected on day 0 of AZD1222 vaccination. The source is an adult in good health.

J is TRBJ1-5 and V is TRBV27, with D hard to call. This CDR3 region has 15 residues. Germline loops: CDR1 MNHEY, CDR2 SMNVEV (reference sequence). V was cut by 0 bases and J by 0 bases, with 6 bases left in between. The CDR3 here is CASSLSRDSNQPQHF. The CDR3 DNA follows: TGTGCCAGCAGTTTATCCAGAGATAGCAATCAGCCCCAGCATTTT.

In its sample, this clone was seen once. The chain is built from TRBV10-3 and TRBJ1-1, with TRBD1 matching 8 bases. Trimming took 6 bases from V and 1 from J; bases not matched to a gene: 4. Germline V gene data show CDR1 as ENHRY and CDR2 as SYGVKD. The CDR3 loop spans 14 amino acids. The CDR3 sequence is CAIRSGTGNTEAFF. Here the CDR3 DNA reads TGTGCCATCAGATCGGGGACAGGGAACACTGAAGCTTTCTTT.

The chain employs TRBV11-3 and TRBJ2-1; D is perhaps TRBD1 (6 bases). The germline gives CDR1 SGHNT, CDR2 YENEEA. The CDR3 consists of 16 residues. Trimming took 4 bases from V and 0 from J, leaving 13 bases between them. Here the CDR3 reads CASSSRQDSSYNEQFF. CDR3 sequence (DNA): TGTGCCAGCAGCTCGAGACAGGACAGCTCCTACAATGAGCAGTTCTTC.

In this sample, this clone turned up once. V gene TRBV2 combines with J gene TRBJ2-7; 10 positions agree with TRBD2. After removal of 3 bases from V and 5 bases from J, the junction contained 4 bases not matched to a gene. The CDR3 is 14 amino acids. Germline V gene data show CDR1 as SNHLY and CDR2 as FYNNEI. CDR3 sequence reads: CASSEIGTSDEQYF. CDR3 in DNA: TGTGCCAGCAGTGAGATAGGGACTAGCGACGAGCAGTACTTC.

Comments on this clone: The junction and the germline gene differ at one end; a read error may be behind it. The chain has TRBV29-1 and TRBJ2-7, with 16 bases matching TRBD2. This CDR3 has 18 residues. CDR1 and CDR2 (germline): SQVTM, ANQGSEA. CDR3 loop: CRVHAPGLAGGGAYEQYF. DNA of the CDR3: TGCCGCGTCCACGCCCCGGGACTAGCGGGGGGGGGTGCCTACGAGCAGTACTTC.

This clone was found once. The genes are TRBV18 and TRBJ1-4; D perhaps matches TRBD1 (6 bases). This CDR3 is built from 14 residues. Trimming shortened V by 3 bases and J by 3 bases, and 8 bases separated the two germline ends. Germline V gene sequence: CDR1 KGHSH, CDR2 LQKENI. This CDR3 reads CASSPGGSNEKLFF. The CDR3 nucleotides read TGTGCCAGCTCACCCGGGGGCTCTAATGAAAAACTGTTTTTT.

This chain connects TRBV4-1 to TRBJ2-3; D gene uncertain. The CDR3 covers 14 residues. Germline CDR1 and CDR2: MGHRA and YSYEKL. V lost 3 bases and J lost 2, with 9 bases in between. DNA of the CDR3: TGCGCCAGCAGCCACGACGACCCCACAGATACGCAGTATTTT. As protein: CASSHDDPTDTQYF.

The J gene is TRBJ1-2, the V gene TRBV12-3 or TRBV12-4; no firm D call. CDR3 size: 13 residues. V dropped 3 bases and J dropped 8 bases, with 13 bases sitting between them. The CDR3 is CASSLDLTRGYTF. The CDR3 DNA sequence: TGTGCCAGCAGTTTGGACCTGACTAGGGGCTACACCTTC.

The rearrangement joins TRBV4-3 to TRBJ2-3; D uncertain. The V end lost 0 bases, the J end lost 1 base, and 5 bases lay between the germline ends. Germline V CDR1 and CDR2: LGHNA, YSLEER. This CDR3 spans 14 amino acids. For the CDR3, the DNA is TGCGCCAGCAGCCAAGATCCCCGCACAGATACGCAGTATTTT. As protein: CASSQDPRTDTQYF.

In this sample, this clone turned up once. This chain joins TRBV3-1 (or the pseudogene TRBV3-2) and TRBJ2-6; possibly TRBD1 for D (5 bases). The V gene's germline CDR1 is LGHDT and CDR2 YNNKEL (reference sequence). The length of the CDR3 is 17 residues. Trimming took off 1 base at V and 2 bases at J, with 12 bases between the two ends. The CDR3 spells CASSQGVAGTGANVLTF. The CDR3 bases are TGTGCCAGCAGCCAAGGGGTGGCAGGGACTGGGGCCAACGTCCTGACTTTC.

The chain recombines TRBV6-5 with TRBJ2-2, with a tentative D call TRBD2 (6 bases). Trimming shortened V by 6 bases and J by 6 bases, and 8 bases separated the two germline ends. Germline lookup yields CDR1 MNHEY and CDR2 SVGAGI. The CDR3 consists of 12 residues. The CDR3 DNA follows: TGTGCCAGCAGGGGAGGTGCCGGGGAGCTGTTTTTT. Amino acid sequence: CASRGGAGELFF.

The gene calls are TRBV19 and TRBJ1-5; D is ambiguous. This CDR3 spans 15 amino acids. Trimming removed 3 bases from V and 1 base from J, with 10 bases in between. Germline CDR1 is LNHDA and CDR2 is SQIVND (reference sequence). The CDR3 sequence: CASSMTLISNQPQHF. The CDR3 nucleotides read TGTGCCAGTAGTATGACACTGATCAGCAATCAGCCCCAGCATTTT.

The J gene is TRBJ2-7, the V gene TRBV12-3 or TRBV12-4; D possibly matches TRBD1 or TRBD2 (5 bases each). V was pared by 2 bases and J by 7 bases, with 12 bases between. The CDR3 length is 13 residues. The CDR3 coding sequence is TGTGCCAGCAGTTTATTGGGGGTAGGGGAGCAGTACTTC. Translating it yields CASSLLGVGEQYF.

The chain is built from TRBV2 and TRBJ1-1; TRBD1 agrees at 9 bases. Per the germline V gene, CDR1 is SNHLY and CDR2 is FYNNEI. The CDR3 is made up of 14 amino acids. Losses at the gene ends were 4 bases for V and 0 bases for J; bases not matched to a gene: 0. Written as DNA, the CDR3 is TGTGCCAGCAGTGGACAGGGGGTGAACACTGAAGCTTTCTTT. Its translation: CASSGQGVNTEAFF.

This chain links TRBV7-6 with TRBJ2-7, with no clear D. Germline-derived CDR1 and CDR2 are SGHVS and FNYEAQ. The CDR3 spans 16 residues. Trimming removed 1 base from V and 0 bases from J, with 13 bases in between. The CDR3 region has the DNA TGTGCCAGCAGCTTAGGACCAGGCGGTAGCTCCTACGAGCAGTACTTC. Protein product: CASSLGPGGSSYEQYF.

The rearrangement links TRBV27 to TRBJ1-5; D ambiguous. This CDR3 region has 16 residues. With 6 bases removed from V and 3 bases from J, the gap between germline ends came to 18 bases. Per germline, CDR1 MNHEY and CDR2 SMNVEV (reference sequence). CDR3 region: CASRSTKGPYNQPQHF. DNA of the CDR3: TGTGCCAGCAGGTCGACCAAAGGGCCATACAATCAGCCCCAGCATTTT.

V is TRBV7-2 and J is TRBJ2-1; 10 nucleotides agree with TRBD2. V trimming: 5 bases; J trimming: 4 bases; junction bases outside the gene matches: 8. Germline V gene sequence: CDR1 SGHTA, CDR2 FQGNSA. This CDR3 spans 16 amino acids. The CDR3 reads CASSPPGTSEYNEQFF. The CDR3 coding sequence is TGTGCCAGCAGCCCACCCGGGACTAGCGAGTACAATGAGCAGTTCTTC. Supplemented by reference TRBV7-2 and TRBJ2-1, the full variable domain reads GAGVSQSPSNKVTEKGKDVELRCDPISGHTALYWYRQSLGQGLEFLIYFQGNSAPDKSGLPSDRFSAERTGGSVSTLTIQRTQQEDSAVYLCASSPPGTSEYNEQFFGPGTRLTVL.

The CDR3 protein is CASSATPGQGGTHYGYTF. The CDR3 DNA follows: TGTGCCAGCAGCGCCACGCCGGGACAGGGAGGGACCCACTATGGCTACACCTTC. The chain employs TRBV9 and TRBJ1-2; 9 nucleotides agree with TRBD1. CDR3 length: 18 amino acids. Germline V gene lookup returns CDR1 SGDLS and CDR2 YYNGEE. J was trimmed by 3 bases and V by 3 bases; bases with no gene match: 15.

This clone was observed a handful of times. The genes are TRBV2 and TRBJ1-2; a weak D match, TRBD1 (6 bases). The CDR3 runs to 12 residues. Trimming removed 7 bases at V and 7 bases at J, with 13 bases between. In germline, CDR1 is SNHLY, CDR2 FYNNEI. The CDR3: CASKEGGAGYTF. The CDR3 bases are TGTGCCAGCAAGGAAGGGGGAGCTGGCTACACCTTC.

The rearrangement uses TRBV10-2 and TRBJ2-5; TRBD2 agrees at 8 bases. This CDR3 is built from 16 residues. Per germline, CDR1 WSHSY and CDR2 SAAADI. V shed 3 bases and J 1 base; nucleotides not matched to a gene: 7. The CDR3 here is CASSDSFAGGQETQYF. The CDR3 DNA reads as TGCGCCAGCAGTGATTCATTCGCGGGAGGCCAAGAGACCCAGTACTTC.